These 32 T cell receptor beta chains came from one sample sequenced in a study of radiation and T cells in renal cell carcinoma. Time point in this sample: blood 2 weeks post-SBRT. Treatment in this sample: 15 Gy SBRT to primary tumor, nephrectomy 4 weeks later. The method was immunoSEQ multiplex PCR; TCRdb's version includes in-frame clones alone and lacks a portion of them. The data show roughly 130,000 clones, with 70% to 90% seen just once and almost 6% held by the top ten. The sample consisted of blood, taken from a patient whose treatment included radiotherapy and nephrectomy. All receptors derive from a woman between 65 and 79 years old with renal cell carcinoma.

This chain uses TRBV4-2 with TRBJ1-4, with D unclear. Trimming removed 3 bases at V and 0 bases at J, with 8 bases between. CDR3 length: 15 amino acids. Germline V gene lookup returns CDR1 LGHNA and CDR2 YNFKEQ. The CDR3 reads CASSQADATNEKLFF. In DNA form, the CDR3 reads TGTGCCAGCAGCCAGGCCGACGCAACTAATGAAAAACTGTTTTTT.

V is TRBV6-5 and J is TRBJ2-1; TRBD1 matches 7 bases. The CDR3 runs to 15 residues. In germline, CDR1 is MNHEY, CDR2 SVGAGI. Trimming took 5 bases from V and 0 from J; bases not matched to a gene: 4. The CDR3 sequence is CASSPDRSSYNEQFF. CDR3 DNA: TGTGCCAGCAGTCCGGACAGGAGCTCCTACAATGAGCAGTTCTTC.

The rearrangement links TRBV2 to TRBJ1-2, with 7 bases lining up with TRBD1. With 1 base clipped from V and 7 bases from J, the junction kept 9 bases outside the gene matches. Germline loops: CDR1 SNHLY, CDR2 FYNNEI. The CDR3 has 15 residues. CDR3 in amino acids: CASSEVGRGKSGYTF. The CDR3 coding sequence is TGTGCCAGCAGTGAAGTCGGCAGGGGGAAGTCTGGCTACACCTTC.

The CDR3 coding sequence is TGTGCCAGCAGCCCCCGGACAGGATTACAAGAGACCCAGTACTTC. It encodes CASSPRTGLQETQYF. The genes are TRBV13 and TRBJ2-5, with TRBD1 matching 7 bases. V gave up 5 bases and J gave up 2 bases; unmatched junction bases: 8. Germline V lookup: CDR1 PRHDT, CDR2 FYEKMQ (reference sequence). CDR3 length: 15 amino acids.

The rearrangement joins TRBV6-5 to TRBJ2-3; D ambiguous. The V gene's germline CDR1 is MNHEY and CDR2 SVGAGI. Trimming removed 4 bases at V and 4 bases at J, with 3 bases between. The CDR3 runs 11 residues. CDR3 in amino acids: CASSFSDTQYF. In nucleotides, the CDR3 is TGTGCCAGCAGTTTTTCAGATACGCAGTATTTT.

This sequence joins TRBV28 and TRBJ1-1; D is unresolved. CDR1 is MDHEN, CDR2 SYDVKM, per germline. This CDR3 comprises 14 residues. Trimming left V 7 bases short and J 1 base short, with 13 bases between. CDR3 in DNA: TGTGCCAGCACTCGACCCCCCGGGAACACTGAAGCTTTCTTT. This translates into CASTRPPGNTEAFF.

The sample holds one count of this clone. This rearrangement joins TRBV5-8 to TRBJ2-1, with D uncertain. CDR1 and CDR2 from the germline V gene are SGHTS and YDEGEE. The CDR3 totals 13 residues. V was shortened by 1 base and J by 4 bases, with 6 bases between the two germline ends. The CDR3 DNA is TGTGCCAGCAGCTTGAGGCTTTACAATGAGCAGTTCTTC. Translated: CASSLRLYNEQFF. Drawing the rest from reference TRBV5-8 and TRBJ2-1, the complete variable domain is EAGVTQSPTHLIKTRGQQATLRCSPISGHTSVYWYQQALGLGLQFLLWYDEGEERNRGNFPPRFSGRQFPNYSSELNVNALELEDSALYLCASSLRLYNEQFFGPGTRLTVL.

The genes are TRBV18 and TRBJ2-7; D remains ambiguous. The V and J ends lost 1 base and 1 base respectively, with 5 bases between them. The CDR3 runs 13 residues. Germline CDR1 KGHSH, CDR2 LQKENI. The CDR3 sequence is CASSPQWSYEQYF. In DNA form, the CDR3 reads TGTGCCAGCTCACCACAATGGTCCTACGAGCAGTACTTC.

This clone was seen only once. J is TRBJ2-7 and V is TRBV2, with unresolved D. The germline V gene encodes CDR1 SNHLY and CDR2 FYNNEI. Trimming stripped 7 bases from V and 6 bases from J, with 16 bases between. The CDR3 is made up of 13 amino acids. This CDR3 reads CASTRTVGFEQYF. CDR3 in DNA: TGTGCCAGCACCCGCACAGTGGGATTCGAGCAGTACTTC.

The J gene is TRBJ1-5, the V gene TRBV6-9; TRBD1 agrees at 7 bases. V shed 1 base, J shed 3 bases, and the junction held 6 bases outside the gene matches. The CDR3 loop spans 16 amino acids. Germline V gene lookup returns CDR1 MNHGY and CDR2 SVAAGI. The CDR3 nucleotides are TGTGCCAGCAGTTATTTGGGCAGGGGGTACAATCAGCCCCAGCATTTT. Amino acids: CASSYLGRGYNQPQHF.

This chain uses TRBV29-1 with TRBJ2-3; 8 nucleotides align to TRBD2. V shed 5 bases, J shed 4 bases, and the junction held 2 bases outside the gene matches. CDR1 is SQVTM and CDR2 is ANQGSEA in the germline V gene. The CDR3 consists of 12 residues. CDR3 region: CSVREGPDTQYF. The DNA of the CDR3 is TGCAGCGTTCGGGAGGGACCAGATACGCAGTATTTT.

The chain is built from TRBV5-6 and TRBJ2-5; maybe TRBD1 (5 bases). The J call may be mistaken, given a closer DNA end match to TRBJ2-7. The germline CDR1 and CDR2 sequences are SGHDT and YYEEEE. The CDR3 contains 16 residues. The CDR3 coding sequence is TGTGCCAGCAGCGTCCAAGGGGCAGGGATTTCCTACGAGCAGTACTTC. Its protein is CASSVQGAGISYEQYF.

The chain has TRBV11-2 and TRBJ2-7; D is ambiguous. The CDR3 loop spans 15 amino acids. The germline gives CDR1 SGHAT, CDR2 FQNNGV. Trimming removed 5 bases at V and 3 bases at J, with 17 bases between. Written as DNA, the CDR3 is TGTGCCAGCAGCCCGGGCCTCCCTTCGGGCTACGAGCAGTACTTC. It codes for CASSPGLPSGYEQYF. The whole variable domain, remainder taken from reference TRBV11-2 and TRBJ2-7, is EAGVAQSPRYKIIEKRQSVAFWCNPISGHATLYWYQQILGQGPKLLIQFQNNGVVDDSQLPKDRFSAERLKGVDSTLKIQPAKLEDSAVYLCASSPGLPSGYEQYFGPGTRLTVT.

V and J are TRBV5-1 and TRBJ1-1, with a tentative D call TRBD1 (6 bases). Germline V gene data show CDR1 as SGHRS and CDR2 as YFSETQ. This CDR3 spans 14 amino acids. Trimming stripped 3 bases from V and 4 bases from J, with 13 bases between. The CDR3 loop reads CASSSDSLFTEAFF. CDR3 bases: TGCGCCAGCAGCTCGGACAGTCTTTTCACTGAAGCTTTCTTT.

The chain is built from TRBV5-1 and TRBJ2-3; D is unclear. The V gene lost 4 bases and the J gene lost 6 bases, with 6 bases spanning the gap. Germline V gene lookup returns CDR1 SGHRS and CDR2 YFSETQ. This CDR3 is built from 11 residues. The CDR3 is CASSVADTQYF. CDR3 nucleotides: TGCGCCAGCAGCGTGGCTGATACGCAGTATTTT.

The rearrangement links TRBV4-1 to TRBJ1-6, with D perhaps TRBD1 (5 bases). The V gene lost 4 bases and the J gene lost 4 bases, with 14 bases spanning the gap. Germline V lookup: CDR1 MGHRA, CDR2 YSYEKL. The CDR3 spans 16 residues. The CDR3 is CASSPGTSAYNSPLHF. DNA of the CDR3: TGCGCCAGCAGCCCCGGGACCAGTGCGTATAATTCACCCCTCCACTTT.

The chain couples TRBV18 to TRBJ1-1, with TRBD1 identical over 8 bases. After removal of 5 bases from V and 5 bases from J, the junction contained 7 bases not matched to a gene. This CDR3 has 14 amino acids. Germline-derived CDR1 and CDR2 are KGHSH and LQKENI. The CDR3 DNA sequence: TGTGCCAGCTCAGGCAGGGGGCGCGGAACTGAAGCTTTCTTT. It yields the protein CASSGRGRGTEAFF.

This chain uses TRBV19 with TRBJ2-5, with 9 bases matching TRBD2. With V trimmed by 3 bases and J by 2 bases, 10 bases remained unmatched. The CDR3 is 17 residues long. Germline CDR1 LNHDA, CDR2 SQIVND (reference sequence). DNA of the CDR3: TGTGCCAGTAGTATCAGCGTCTTGGCGGGGGGGCAAGAGACCCAGTACTTC. It encodes CASSISVLAGGQETQYF.

This chain connects TRBV6-1 to TRBJ2-3, with D perhaps TRBD2 (5 bases). Germline-derived CDR1 and CDR2 are MNHNS and SASEGT. V dropped 10 bases and J dropped 0 bases, with 17 bases sitting between them. The CDR3 runs to 15 residues. CDR3 nucleotides: TGTGCCACCACCAACGGGGTTTCTAGCACAGATACGCAGTATTTT. This translates into CATTNGVSSTDTQYF.

This clone occurred once. The genes are TRBV7-2 and TRBJ2-5; the D gene is possibly TRBD2 (5 bases). CDR3 length equals 15 residues. With 6 bases removed from V and 3 bases from J, the gap between germline ends came to 17 bases. CDR1 and CDR2 from the germline V gene are SGHTA and FQGNSA. The CDR3 nucleotides read TGTGCCAGCAGGCTAGGAAGGGCCGGGGAAGAGACCCAGTACTTC. Protein product: CASRLGRAGEETQYF.

J is TRBJ1-2 and V is TRBV7-8; 8 bases align to TRBD1. From germline, CDR1 is SGHVS and CDR2 FQNEAQ. This CDR3 spans 15 amino acids. Losses at the gene ends were 4 bases for V and 8 bases for J; bases not matched to a gene: 12. CDR3 in DNA: TGTGCCAGCAGCTCCGGGGCCGGGACAGGCGGCGGCTACACCTTC. Its protein is CASSSGAGTGGGYTF. The full variable domain, its missing parts supplied by reference TRBV7-8 and TRBJ1-2, is GAGVSQSPRYKVAKRGQDVALRCDPISGHVSLFWYQQALGQGPEFLTYFQNEAQLDKSGLPSDRFFAERPEGSVSTLKIQRTQQEDSAVYLCASSSGAGTGGGYTFGSGTRLTVV.

The CDR3 nucleotides read TGCAGCGTTGGGGACAGAGACTATGGCTACACCTTC. Translation gives CSVGDRDYGYTF. V and J are TRBV29-1 and TRBJ1-2, with TRBD1 identical over 7 bases. J gave up 3 bases and V 4 bases, and 2 bases lay outside the gene matches. The length of the CDR3 is 12 residues. Germline V gives CDR1 SQVTM, CDR2 ANQGSEA.

The chain uses TRBV7-9 and TRBJ2-7; D is possibly TRBD1 or TRBD2 (5 bases each). Trimming left V 0 bases short and J 1 base short, with 16 bases between. The CDR3 sequence is 17 residues long. From germline, CDR1 is SEHNR and CDR2 FQNEAQ (reference sequence). The CDR3 loop is CASSLAGGGSRSYEQYF. CDR3 nucleotide sequence: TGTGCCAGCAGCTTAGCGGGTGGGGGTTCCAGATCCTACGAGCAGTACTTC.

This clone was counted only a few times. The chain is built from TRBV10-3 and TRBJ1-4; D ambiguous. Deletions cut 6 bases from V and 5 bases from J, with 10 bases between. Germline CDR1 reads ENHRY; CDR2 reads SYGVKD. The CDR3 is 13 amino acids. The chain's CDR3 is CAIRPDGNEKLFF. The CDR3 DNA reads TGTGCCATCAGACCCGACGGGAATGAAAAACTGTTTTTT.

The chain recombines TRBV4-1 with TRBJ2-4, with 14 bases aligning to TRBD2. V gave up 2 bases and J gave up 8 bases; unmatched junction bases: 8. The CDR3 length is 17 residues. Germline loops: CDR1 MGHRA, CDR2 YSYEKL. CDR3: CASSQIRTSGGTYIQYF. For the CDR3, the DNA is TGCGCCAGCAGCCAAATCCGGACTAGCGGGGGGACGTACATTCAGTACTTC.

This clone occurred once. The chain combines TRBV29-1 with TRBJ1-1; maybe TRBD1 (5 bases). CDR3 length: 17 residues. Per germline, CDR1 SQVTM and CDR2 ANQGSEA. Trimming stripped 4 bases from V and 0 bases from J, with 21 bases between. CDR3 amino acids: CSVGPSRGGGMNTEAFF. The CDR3 DNA is TGCAGCGTTGGCCCGTCCCGCGGGGGAGGGATGAACACTGAAGCTTTCTTT. The full variable domain, with the rest looked up from reference TRBV29-1 and TRBJ1-1, is SAVISQKPSRDICQRGTSLTIQCQVDSQVTMMFWYRQQPGQSLTLIATANQGSEATYESGFVIDKFPISRPNLTFSTLTVSNMSPEDSSIYLCSVGPSRGGGMNTEAFFGQGTRLTVV.

This chain links TRBV30 with TRBJ2-3; TRBD2 matches 9 bases. Trimming removed 7 bases from V and 2 bases from J; junction bases left unmatched: 10. The germline V gene has CDR1 GTSNPN and CDR2 SVGIG (reference sequence). CDR3 length equals 15 residues. CDR3 in amino acids: CAFAYERGDTDTQYF. CDR3 bases: TGTGCCTTCGCGTACGAGCGGGGGGACACAGATACGCAGTATTTT.

The rearrangement links TRBV7-3 to TRBJ2-2, with D tentatively TRBD2 (5 bases). V was pared by 5 bases and J by 7 bases, with 14 bases between. Germline values: CDR1 SGHTA, CDR2 FQGTGA. The CDR3 loop spans 14 amino acids. The CDR3 DNA sequence: TGTGCCAGCAGCGAGCTGGGAGTAGGCGGGGAGCTGTTTTTT. This translates into CASSELGVGGELFF.

V gene TRBV19 combines with J gene TRBJ1-1; D is perhaps TRBD1 (5 bases). Germline V gives CDR1 LNHDA, CDR2 SQIVND (reference sequence). This CDR3 has 13 amino acids. V was cut by 10 bases and J by 1 base, with 13 bases left in between. CDR3 in amino acids: CAIQRGRNTEAFF. Written as DNA, the CDR3 is TGTGCCATACAGAGGGGACGGAACACTGAAGCTTTCTTT.

The CDR3 DNA reads TGTGCCAGCAGCTTGGGACAACGCCCCTACAATGAGCAGTTCTTC. Its translation is CASSLGQRPYNEQFF. V and J are TRBV5-4 and TRBJ2-1; D not certain. V lost 0 bases, J lost 2 bases, and 9 bases lay in between. CDR1 and CDR2 from the germline V gene are SGHNT and YYREEE (reference sequence). This CDR3 spans 15 amino acids.

The J gene is TRBJ2-7, the V gene TRBV11-3; the D gene is possibly TRBD1 (6 bases). Germline V CDR1 and CDR2: SGHNT, YENEEA. The ends were cut back, 4 bases at V and 2 bases at J, with 15 bases in the middle. The length of the CDR3 is 15 residues. The CDR3 sequence: CASSSRRDTPYEQYF. In nucleotides, the CDR3 is TGTGCCAGCAGCTCGCGCCGGGACACCCCCTACGAGCAGTACTTC.

J is TRBJ2-3 and V is TRBV5-1; the D is unclear. V lost 0 bases and J 3 bases, leaving 11 bases between the germline ends. This CDR3 has 15 amino acids. The germline gives CDR1 SGHRS, CDR2 YFSETQ. CDR3 sequence reads: CASSLAGIWTDTQYF. Written as DNA, the CDR3 is TGCGCCAGCAGCTTGGCGGGTATCTGGACAGATACGCAGTATTTT.